The present TCR beta chain was sequenced within a study of chemoradiotherapy in HPV16-positive cancers. Study details: Functional T-cell assays on a couple of HPV16-positive patients' cells defined candidate HPV-specific clones and common TCR motifs.

Germline CDR1 and CDR2: SGHNT and YYREEE (reference sequence). The CDR3 runs 13 residues. V dropped 4 bases and J dropped 9; count of bases not matched to a gene: 9. Findings and caveats of the study: For HPV16-positive patients, expanding HPV-responsive T cells associated with longer recurrence-free survival. During treatment, candidate HPV-specific clones and E7-related motifs expanded in tumor.

Repeated repertoire sampling spanned the course of chemoradiotherapy. Worth noting for this clone: Its antigen is currently unknown.

Clones were read by immunoSEQ multiplex PCR, and TCRdb kept only the in-frame ones, dropping some. Of tens of thousands of clones listed, 90% to 95% were seen once; the top ten hold about a fifth. The TCR sequence derives from a human donor with HPV-associated anogenital cancer. The sample here was blood, taken from a patient who underwent chemoradiotherapy. J is TRBJ1-1 and V is TRBV5-4; 7 nucleotides line up with TRBD1. DNA of the CDR3: TGTGCCAGCAGCCGAAAACAGGGGCTCAAAGCTTTCTTT. The encoded protein is CASSRKQGLKAFF.